A single TCR beta chain is shown here with its context. No antigen is known for it. The data originate from a study of T cell responses to AZD1222 COVID-19 vaccine. Whole-study results and caveats: Among the donors, most were white British and more were female, and clonal diversity was possibly underestimated. Once two AZD1222 doses were given, Spike-specific TCR breadth and depth went up.

Second-dose intervals of approximately 4 or approximately 12 weeks were pooled. The CDR3 length is 13 residues. Deletions cut 4 bases from V and 5 bases from J, with 13 bases between. Germline values: CDR1 SGHRS, CDR2 YFSETQ. Only in-frame clones appear in the TCRdb table, and some are missing; sequencing was by immunoSEQ multiplex PCR. The sample contains 140,000 to 150,000 clones, roughly 90% of which appear only once. This clonotype was obtained from an adult who received the AZD1222 COVID-19 vaccine. The chain is built from TRBV5-1 and TRBJ2-7; D unclear. Source: peripheral blood, taken 28 days after the second AZD1222 dose. CDR3 sequence (DNA): TGCGCCAGCAGCCTCGGTTTTTTCAACGAGCAGTACTTC. This gives the protein CASSLGFFNEQYF.